These 3 T cell receptor beta chains came from one sample sequenced in a study of cytomegalovirus exposure and HLA in healthy donors. A multiplex PCR was run with 60 Vbeta primers and 13 Jbeta primers. TCRdb's table, derived via immunoSEQ multiplex PCR, lists solely in-frame clones and lacks some. Of 170,000 or so clones listed, around 80% were seen once; the top ten hold about 13%. Sequenced sample: PBMCs. The receptors stem from a woman aged 45-65 years in good health and CMV-seropositive.

This chain connects TRBV7-3 to TRBJ1-2; 9 positions agree with TRBD1. This CDR3 contains 14 residues. The J segment lost 7 bases and the V segment lost 5 bases, leaving 8 bases of the junction unmatched. Germline CDR1 and CDR2: SGHTA and FQGTGA. The CDR3 sequence is CASSPGTGNIGYTF. The CDR3 coding sequence is TGTGCCAGCAGCCCCGGGACAGGGAATATTGGCTACACCTTC.

The V and J genes are TRBV9 and TRBJ2-1; 9 bases are a match to TRBD2. Per germline, CDR1 SGDLS and CDR2 YYNGEE. V lost 0 bases, J lost 9 bases, and 4 bases stayed unmatched. This CDR3 has 14 amino acids. Here the CDR3 reads CASSVVSGGGEQFF. The DNA of the CDR3 is TGTGCCAGCAGCGTAGTTAGCGGGGGTGGTGAGCAGTTCTTC.

The chain joins TRBV11-2 to TRBJ2-1; D may be TRBD2 (5 bases). CDR1 SGHAT and CDR2 FQNNGV come from the germline V gene. Between the trimmed V and J ends, which lost 5 bases and 3 bases, there was a span of 11 bases. The CDR3 has 14 residues. The CDR3 region is CASSPRTFYNEQFF. The DNA of the CDR3 is TGTGCCAGCAGCCCCAGGACTTTCTACAATGAGCAGTTCTTC.